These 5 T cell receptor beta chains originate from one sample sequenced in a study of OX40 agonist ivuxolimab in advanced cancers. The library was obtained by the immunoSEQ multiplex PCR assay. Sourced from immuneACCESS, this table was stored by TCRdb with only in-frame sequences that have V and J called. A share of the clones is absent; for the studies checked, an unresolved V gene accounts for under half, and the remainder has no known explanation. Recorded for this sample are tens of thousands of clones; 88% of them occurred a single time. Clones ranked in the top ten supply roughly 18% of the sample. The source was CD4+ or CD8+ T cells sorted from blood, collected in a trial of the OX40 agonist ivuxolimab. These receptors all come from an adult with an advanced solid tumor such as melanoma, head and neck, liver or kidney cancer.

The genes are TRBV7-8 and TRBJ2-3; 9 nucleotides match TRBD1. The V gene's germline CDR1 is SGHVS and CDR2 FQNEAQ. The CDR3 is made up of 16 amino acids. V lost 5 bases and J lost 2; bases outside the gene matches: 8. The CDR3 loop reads CASSIQGANPTDTQYF. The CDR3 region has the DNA TGTGCCAGCAGCATACAGGGGGCAAATCCCACAGATACGCAGTATTTT.

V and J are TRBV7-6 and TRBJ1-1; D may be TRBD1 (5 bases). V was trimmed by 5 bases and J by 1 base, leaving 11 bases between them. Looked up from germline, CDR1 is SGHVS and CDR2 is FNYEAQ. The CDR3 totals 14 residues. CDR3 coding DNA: TGTGCCAGCAGCCCTCTGGGGGAGAACACTGAAGCTTTCTTT. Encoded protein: CASSPLGENTEAFF.

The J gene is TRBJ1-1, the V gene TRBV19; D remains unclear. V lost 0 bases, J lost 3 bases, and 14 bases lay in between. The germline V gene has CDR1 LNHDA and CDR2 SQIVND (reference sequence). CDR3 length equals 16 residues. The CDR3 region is CASSIDPPPSDTEAFF. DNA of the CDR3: TGTGCCAGTAGTATAGATCCCCCACCCTCAGACACTGAAGCTTTCTTT.

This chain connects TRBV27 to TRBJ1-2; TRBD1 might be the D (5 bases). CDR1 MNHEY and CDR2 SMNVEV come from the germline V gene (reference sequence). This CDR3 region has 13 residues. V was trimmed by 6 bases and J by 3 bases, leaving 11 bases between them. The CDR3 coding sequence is TGTGCCAGCAGCTTGGGCAGGGACTATGGCTACACCTTC. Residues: CASSLGRDYGYTF.

The CDR3 is CASSPGQGGFYEQYF. The DNA of the CDR3 is TGTGCCAGTAGCCCCGGACAGGGGGGTTTCTACGAGCAGTACTTC. This chain uses TRBV19 with TRBJ2-7; 10 nucleotides line up with TRBD1. Germline CDR1 reads LNHDA; CDR2 reads SQIVND (reference sequence). V was clipped by 6 bases and J by 3 bases; unmatched bases: 8. CDR3 size: 15 residues.